The sample holds one count of the clone carrying this T cell receptor (beta chain). This sample is part of a study of T cell changes during pregnancy in multiple sclerosis. The repertoire was sequenced with immunoSEQ multiplex PCR; TCRdb's copy has only in-frame clones and lacks some. The repertoire holds 40,000 to 60,000 clones, with about 90% as singletons. The V gene's germline CDR1 is SNHLY and CDR2 FYNNEI. Trimming cost V 11 bases and J 6 bases, with 20 bases left between them. The CDR3 extends over 13 amino acids. The material sequenced was CD4+ T cells from peripheral blood mononuclear cells, taken in the third trimester of pregnancy. The chain recombines TRBV2 with TRBJ2-7; a weak D match, TRBD2 (7 bases). This receptor was obtained from a female donor with multiple sclerosis, enrolled in a pregnancy study. The CDR3 sequence: CASQGRVNGEQYF. For the CDR3, the DNA is TGTGCCTCCCAGGGGAGGGTAAATGGCGAGCAGTACTTC.